The 32 T cell receptor beta chains below come from one sample, sequenced in a study of cytomegalovirus exposure and HLA in healthy donors. A multiplex PCR was run with 60 Vbeta primers and 13 Jbeta primers. Assay: immunoSEQ multiplex PCR; the TCRdb copy retains only in-frame clones and omits some. The profile shows about 130,000 clones, around 73% of them singletons. The sequencing input was PBMCs. These receptors came from a female donor in good health and CMV-seronegative.

The V and J genes are TRBV7-9 and TRBJ1-4; D gene ambiguous. The germline V and J ends were trimmed by 3 bases and 3 bases, with 17 bases remaining between them. Germline V lookup: CDR1 SEHNR, CDR2 FQNEAQ (reference sequence). The length of the CDR3 is 17 residues. CDR3 region: CASSFTTVGRPNEKLFF. DNA for the CDR3: TGTGCCAGCAGCTTTACCACGGTGGGGAGGCCTAATGAAAAACTGTTTTTT. The entire variable domain, with the rest obtained from reference TRBV7-9 and TRBJ1-4, is as follows: DTGVSQNPRHKITKRGQNVTFRCDPISEHNRLYWYRQTLGQGPEFLTYFQNEAQLEKSRLLSDRFSAERPKGSFSTLEIQRTEQGDSAMYLCASSFTTVGRPNEKLFFGSGTQLSVL.

This clone has just one count. The V gene is TRBV11-2, the J gene TRBJ2-7; D is ambiguous. The CDR3 spans 14 residues. Deletions cut 0 bases from V and 4 bases from J, with 10 bases between. Germline CDR1 and CDR2: SGHAT and FQNNGV. CDR3 residues: CASSLDLGIYEQYF. CDR3 in DNA: TGTGCCAGCAGCTTAGATCTTGGCATATACGAGCAGTACTTC.

This chain links TRBV6-1 with TRBJ1-1; no reliable D call. Per germline, CDR1 MNHNS and CDR2 SASEGT. Trimming cost V 1 base and J 1 base, with 7 bases left between them. This CDR3 comprises 14 residues. The CDR3 reads CASSEGGRNTEAFF. CDR3 DNA sequence: TGTGCCAGCAGTGAAGGAGGAAGGAACACTGAAGCTTTCTTT.

This clone was detected once. V gene TRBV28 combines with J gene TRBJ2-7; D perhaps matches TRBD1 (5 bases). CDR1 is MDHEN, CDR2 SYDVKM, per germline. The CDR3 consists of 14 residues. Between the trimmed V and J ends, which lost 5 bases and 2 bases, there was a span of 13 bases. CDR3 sequence: CASSEHDRTYEQYF. The CDR3 DNA is TGTGCCAGCAGTGAACACGACAGAACCTACGAGCAGTACTTC.

The chain links TRBV7-2 to TRBJ2-1; a weak D match, TRBD2 (6 bases). CDR3 length equals 16 residues. Trimming took off 3 bases at V and 4 bases at J, with 16 bases between the two ends. The germline gives CDR1 SGHTA, CDR2 FQGNSA. The CDR3 DNA reads TGTGCCAGCAGCTTGCAGATGATCGGGAGATACAATGAGCAGTTCTTC. It translates to CASSLQMIGRYNEQFF.

The V and J genes are TRBV2 and TRBJ2-7, with D tentatively TRBD1 (5 bases). CDR1 and CDR2 (germline): SNHLY, FYNNEI. The V gene lost 0 bases and the J gene lost 6 bases, with 9 bases spanning the gap. The CDR3 contains 13 residues. CDR3 DNA sequence: TGTGCCAGCAGTGAAGCAGGGGTTCCCGAGCAGTACTTC. Protein: CASSEAGVPEQYF.

The chain employs TRBV30 and TRBJ1-2; possibly TRBD1 for D (5 bases). The CDR3 totals 11 residues. From germline, CDR1 is GTSNPN and CDR2 SVGIG (reference sequence). With 6 bases removed from V and 5 bases from J, the gap between germline ends came to 10 bases. This chain's CDR3 is CACLRGYGYTF. In DNA, the CDR3 is TGTGCCTGTCTTAGGGGATATGGCTACACCTTC.

Written as DNA, the CDR3 is TGTGCCAGTAGTATGGGCCCAAGAAAGGTTTACGAGCAGTACTTC. Protein sequence: CASSMGPRKVYEQYF. V is TRBV19 and J is TRBJ2-7; D uncertain. V was trimmed by 3 bases and J by 4 bases, leaving 16 bases between them. The germline CDR1 and CDR2 sequences are LNHDA and SQIVND (reference sequence). The CDR3 is 15 residues long.

The chain is built from TRBV19 and TRBJ2-1; D may be TRBD1 (5 bases). This CDR3 contains 13 residues. Germline-derived CDR1 and CDR2 are LNHDA and SQIVND (reference sequence). Trimming took 3 bases from V and 6 from J, leaving 9 bases between them. The CDR3 reads CASSIGQLNEQFF. DNA for the CDR3: TGTGCCAGTAGTATCGGACAACTCAATGAGCAGTTCTTC. Variable domain in full (rest from reference TRBV19 and TRBJ2-1): DGGITQSPKYLFRKEGQNVTLSCEQNLNHDAMYWYRQDPGQGLRLIYYSQIVNDFQKGDIAEGYSVSREKKESFPLTVTSAQKNPTAFYLCASSIGQLNEQFFGPGTRLTVL.

CDR3 protein: CASSDPGRSSYEQYF. The CDR3 nucleotides read TGTGCCAGCAGTGATCCCGGGAGGAGCTCCTACGAGCAGTACTTC. This chain links TRBV6-1 with TRBJ2-7; TRBD2 agrees at 7 bases. The length of the CDR3 is 15 residues. Germline V gene sequence: CDR1 MNHNS, CDR2 SASEGT. Unmatched junction bases numbered 5, after V lost 3 bases and J lost 0 bases.

V and J are TRBV29-1 and TRBJ1-2; 8 nucleotides line up with TRBD1. There are 14 residues in the CDR3. V was clipped by 6 bases and J by 4 bases; unmatched bases: 10. The V gene's germline CDR1 is SQVTM and CDR2 ANQGSEA. The CDR3 region is CSVGQGRDLYGYTF. For the CDR3, the DNA is TGCAGCGTCGGACAGGGACGGGATCTCTATGGCTACACCTTC.

The chain joins TRBV4-3 to TRBJ2-1; 7 positions match TRBD2. Trimming removed 0 bases from V and 4 bases from J; junction bases left unmatched: 6. The CDR3 sequence is 16 residues long. Germline values: CDR1 LGHNA, CDR2 YSLEER. CDR3 amino acids: CASSQEEIAGYNEQFF. The CDR3 bases are TGCGCCAGCAGCCAAGAAGAAATAGCGGGTTACAATGAGCAGTTCTTC.

As to this clone: This CDR3 is also generated by other DNA sequences in the sample. The chain recombines TRBV10-3 with TRBJ2-3; 8 bases fit TRBD2. Unmatched junction bases numbered 5, after V lost 6 bases and J lost 0 bases. CDR1 is ENHRY and CDR2 is SYGVKD in the germline V gene. The CDR3 runs 15 residues. As DNA, the CDR3 is TGTGCCATCAGGCCAACTAGCGGTAGCACAGATACGCAGTATTTT. It specifies CAIRPTSGSTDTQYF.

In this sample, this clone turned up once. The chain uses TRBV4-1 and TRBJ1-1; no firm D call. Trimming left V 1 base short and J 3 bases short, with 12 bases between. The CDR3 loop spans 15 amino acids. The germline gives CDR1 MGHRA, CDR2 YSYEKL. CDR3 sequence reads: CASSQGAQSDTEAFF. CDR3 nucleotide sequence: TGCGCCAGCAGCCAAGGGGCACAGTCGGACACTGAAGCTTTCTTT.

This chain joins TRBV5-6 and TRBJ2-2; D possibly corresponds to TRBD1 (5 bases). V was pared by 2 bases and J by 0 bases, with 11 bases between. Per germline, CDR1 SGHDT and CDR2 YYEEEE. The CDR3 loop spans 16 amino acids. The CDR3 region has the DNA TGTGCCAGCAGCTTCTACAGGTGGGCGAACACCGGGGAGCTGTTTTTT. As protein: CASSFYRWANTGELFF.

A single count supports this clone. The chain is built from TRBV28 and TRBJ1-1; no clear D. Germline V gene sequence: CDR1 MDHEN, CDR2 SYDVKM. Trimming removed 3 bases at V and 1 base at J, with 6 bases between. This CDR3 is 13 amino acids long. The chain's CDR3 is CASSFWQNTEAFF. CDR3 in DNA: TGTGCCAGCAGTTTTTGGCAGAACACTGAAGCTTTCTTT.

The genes are TRBV7-2 and TRBJ2-5; the D gene is possibly TRBD2 (5 bases). Germline-derived CDR1 and CDR2 are SGHTA and FQGNSA. V shed 5 bases and J shed 3 bases, with 13 bases lying between them. This CDR3 has 14 residues. The CDR3 DNA reads as TGTGCCAGCAGCCCTACTAGAGTAAAAGAGACCCAGTACTTC. This translates into CASSPTRVKETQYF.

The chain employs TRBV27 and TRBJ2-3; D might be TRBD2 (6 bases). Trimming cost V 3 bases and J 1 base, with 17 bases left between them. The V gene's germline CDR1 is MNHEY and CDR2 SMNVEV (reference sequence). The CDR3 is 17 amino acids. CDR3 sequence: CASSFRAGGIRTDTQYF. The CDR3 DNA reads TGTGCCAGCAGTTTCAGGGCCGGGGGAATACGCACAGATACGCAGTATTTT.

As DNA, the CDR3 is TGTGCCAGCAGCTTAGCTTCGGGACTAGGGGGCAATGAGCAGTTCTTC. Translation gives CASSLASGLGGNEQFF. V gene TRBV7-6 combines with J gene TRBJ2-1; 8 nucleotides match TRBD2. The CDR3 totals 16 residues. The V gene end was trimmed by 0 bases and the J gene end by 6 bases; junction bases not matched to a gene: 7. Germline-derived CDR1 and CDR2 are SGHVS and FNYEAQ.

This chain joins TRBV9 and TRBJ1-1; D gene unclear. V was pared by 0 bases and J by 4 bases, with 19 bases between. The CDR3 runs 17 residues. Germline CDR1 and CDR2: SGDLS and YYNGEE. DNA of the CDR3: TGTGCCAGCAGCGTAGGGTCGAGTTCGGGTCTGGTCACTGAAGCTTTCTTT. Amino acid sequence: CASSVGSSSGLVTEAFF.

The gene calls are TRBV5-4 and TRBJ1-2; D is ambiguous. This CDR3 has 14 residues. Deletions cut 4 bases from V and 5 bases from J, with 15 bases between. Germline CDR1 SGHNT, CDR2 YYREEE (reference sequence). CDR3 coding DNA: TGTGCCAGCAGCCCTGAGACTCGAGGGTATGGCTACACCTTC. Its translation: CASSPETRGYGYTF.

The genes are TRBV9 and TRBJ2-1; 15 bases map to TRBD2. The CDR3 spans 18 residues. V was pared by 0 bases and J by 5 bases, with 6 bases of the junction left unmatched. Germline V gene lookup returns CDR1 SGDLS and CDR2 YYNGEE. The chain's CDR3 is CASSVGRGLAGGDNEQFF. CDR3 nucleotide sequence: TGTGCCAGCAGCGTAGGGAGGGGACTAGCGGGAGGCGACAATGAGCAGTTCTTC.

This rearrangement joins TRBV4-1 to TRBJ2-7; D remains unclear. Trimming removed 0 bases from V and 5 bases from J, with 11 bases in between. The CDR3 consists of 14 residues. The germline V gene encodes CDR1 MGHRA and CDR2 YSYEKL. The CDR3 is CASSQEPQVHEQYF. In DNA form, the CDR3 reads TGCGCCAGCAGCCAAGAACCCCAGGTCCACGAGCAGTACTTC.

The chain combines TRBV6-5 with TRBJ1-4; D possibly corresponds to TRBD1 (6 bases). Between the trimmed V and J ends, which lost 0 bases and 5 bases, there was a span of 13 bases. The CDR3 runs to 16 residues. Germline V gene sequence: CDR1 MNHEY, CDR2 SVGAGI. The CDR3 reads CASSYSVTGKNEKLFF. In DNA form, the CDR3 reads TGTGCCAGCAGTTACTCCGTGACAGGAAAAAATGAAAAACTGTTTTTT.

This clone was recorded only once. The chain has TRBV27 and TRBJ2-1, with TRBD2 matching 8 bases. The J segment lost 7 bases and the V segment lost 0 bases, leaving 8 bases of the junction unmatched. CDR1 and CDR2 from the germline V gene are MNHEY and SMNVEV (reference sequence). The CDR3 has 16 residues. DNA for the CDR3: TGTGCCAGCAGTTTATCTGACGGGAGGGCCGGGAATGAGCAGTTCTTC. The encoded protein is CASSLSDGRAGNEQFF.

V usage is TRBV28 and J usage is TRBJ2-7, with D possibly matching TRBD1 (6 bases). V shed 6 bases and J shed 0 bases, with 15 bases lying between them. The CDR3 length is 15 residues. Germline assignment: CDR1 MDHEN and CDR2 SYDVKM. CDR3 amino acids: CASRTLRDNSYEQYF. DNA for the CDR3: TGTGCCAGCAGAACCCTCAGGGACAACTCCTACGAGCAGTACTTC.

V gene TRBV18 combines with J gene TRBJ1-1; 8 bases match TRBD1. In germline, CDR1 is KGHSH, CDR2 LQKENI. This CDR3 has 14 residues. V lost 1 base to trimming and J lost 3 bases; unmatched junction nucleotides: 1. CDR3 nucleotide sequence: TGTGCCAGCTCACCACGACAGGGGTACACTGAAGCTTTCTTT. Translating gives CASSPRQGYTEAFF.

The V gene is TRBV18, the J gene TRBJ1-5; 7 bases are a match to TRBD1. J gave up 0 bases and V 5 bases, and 4 bases lay outside the gene matches. The CDR3 covers 15 residues. Looked up from germline, CDR1 is KGHSH and CDR2 is LQKENI. For the CDR3, the DNA is TGTGCCAGCTCATCAGACAGGGATAGCAATCAGCCCCAGCATTTT. It specifies CASSSDRDSNQPQHF.

The V gene is TRBV4-2, the J gene TRBJ2-1, with 9 bases aligning to TRBD1. Germline V CDR1 and CDR2: LGHNA, YNFKEQ. The CDR3 runs 16 residues. With V trimmed by 1 base and J by 3 bases, 4 bases remained unmatched. The CDR3 bases are TGTGCCAGCAGCCAAGTTCCGGACAGGGGCTACAATGAGCAGTTCTTC. It yields the protein CASSQVPDRGYNEQFF.

This chain uses TRBV14 with TRBJ2-2; D call uncertain. Looked up from germline, CDR1 is SGHDN and CDR2 is FVKESK. The CDR3 is 13 residues long. Trimming removed 1 base at V and 3 bases at J, with 3 bases between. This CDR3 is CASSQVDTGELFF. The CDR3 DNA sequence: TGTGCCAGCAGCCAAGTCGACACCGGGGAGCTGTTTTTT.

The chain is built from TRBV5-4 and TRBJ2-1, with 10 bases matching TRBD2. Germline V gene data show CDR1 as SGHNT and CDR2 as YYREEE (reference sequence). This CDR3 comprises 12 residues. Germline trimming cut 9 bases from V and 10 bases from J; bases unmatched to any gene: 7. The CDR3 bases are TGTGCCATGGAGCGGGAGGGGGTCGAGCAGTTCTTC. This sequence encodes CAMEREGVEQFF.

This rearrangement joins TRBV2 to TRBJ2-7; D perhaps matches TRBD1 (6 bases). The CDR3 has 14 residues. V was cut by 6 bases and J by 2 bases, with 14 bases left in between. Per the germline V gene, CDR1 is SNHLY and CDR2 is FYNNEI. CDR3: CASRRGGDPYEQYF. The CDR3 bases are TGTGCCAGCAGAAGAGGGGGAGACCCCTACGAGCAGTACTTC.